The 29 T cell receptor beta chains given below trace back to one sample, sequenced in a study of T cell repertoires in cytomegalovirus infection. In TCRdb, the reads were re-called with MiXCR into one record per CDR3 protein. This sample carries fewer than 1,000,000 distinct CDR3 sequences, less than 40% of them seen once, and the ten largest clones take over 12%. Antigens of these TCRs are unknown. Sequencing was performed on cultured CD8+ T cells from PBMCs, taken from culture after CMV antigen stimulation. The receptors shown here come from a human donor in good health (CMV status not recorded). Some clones in this sample may be carry-over from other donors' samples.

This clonotype has a count of ten or more. The chain joins TRBV7-8 to TRBJ2-3, with D unclear. From germline, CDR1 is SGHVS and CDR2 FQNEAQ. Trimming left V 2 bases short and J 0 bases short, with 15 bases between. This CDR3 has 17 amino acids. In DNA, the CDR3 is TGTGCCAGCAGCTTATACCCCCCCATATATAGCACAGATACGCAGTATTTT. Translation: CASSLYPPIYSTDTQYF.

The sample holds a few counts of this clonotype. The chain links TRBV12-3 or TRBV12-4 to TRBJ2-1; 7 nucleotides match TRBD1. The CDR3 spans 14 residues. Losses at the gene ends were 5 bases for V and 6 bases for J; bases not matched to a gene: 7. CDR3 DNA sequence: TGTGCCAGCAGTAACAGGGGATCAGCCAATGAGCAGTTCTTC. Protein product: CASSNRGSANEQFF.

This clonotype was recorded at least ten times. The CDR3: CASRQADITSDTQYF. DNA of the CDR3: TGTGCCAGCAGGCAAGCGGACATCACATCAGATACGCAGTATTTT. The chain joins TRBV7-6 to TRBJ2-3; D may match TRBD1 or TRBD2 (5 bases each). Germline loops: CDR1 SGHVS, CDR2 FNYEAQ. The CDR3 extends over 15 amino acids. Trimming took off 6 bases at V and 4 bases at J, with 17 bases between the two ends.

The V call is TRBV7-2, the J call TRBJ2-7; the match to TRBD1 covers 9 bases. This CDR3 is 14 amino acids long. V gave up 5 bases and J gave up 2 bases; unmatched junction bases: 4. Per germline, CDR1 SGHTA and CDR2 FQGNSA. The CDR3 DNA sequence: TGTGCCAGCAGCCGGGGACAGGGAACCTACGAGCAGTACGTC. It yields the protein CASSRGQGTYEQYV.

This clonotype was seen a few times. This chain joins TRBV5-8 and TRBJ2-2; D might be TRBD1 or TRBD2, each matching 6 bases. Deletions cut 4 bases from V and 5 bases from J, with 18 bases between. CDR3 length: 16 residues. Germline V gene data show CDR1 as SGHTS and CDR2 as YDEGEE. CDR3 residues: CASSPPGAGWTGELFF. As DNA, the CDR3 is TGTGCCAGCAGCCCGCCAGGGGCGGGGTGGACCGGGGAGCTGTTTTTT.

The genes are TRBV12-3 or TRBV12-4 and TRBJ1-2, with 10 bases that match TRBD1. Losses at the gene ends were 2 bases for V and 3 bases for J; bases not matched to a gene: 6. CDR3 length: 16 amino acids. CDR3 nucleotides: TGTGCCAGCAGTTTACCGACAGGGGGCGCTTACTATGGCTACACCTTC. Translation: CASSLPTGGAYYGYTF.

This clonotype was counted ten times or more. V usage is TRBV6-2 or TRBV6-3 and J usage is TRBJ2-7; a weak D match, TRBD2 (5 bases). Germline CDR1 MNHEY, CDR2 SVGEGT. This CDR3 spans 12 amino acids. V lost 6 bases, J lost 5 bases, and 11 bases lay in between. CDR3 nucleotides: TGTGCCAGCAGCCCCTACGGGAACGAGCAGTACGTC. It translates to CASSPYGNEQYV.

The J gene is TRBJ1-2, the V gene TRBV19; TRBD1 might be the D (5 bases). The germline CDR1 and CDR2 sequences are LNHDA and SQIVND (reference sequence). The CDR3 is 12 amino acids. Trimming left V 7 bases short and J 4 bases short, with 10 bases between. CDR3 DNA: TGTGCCAGTACTTCGACAGTCTATGGCTACACCTTC. Protein sequence: CASTSTVYGYTF.

This clonotype was counted a few times. The chain is built from TRBV6-6 and TRBJ2-5; a weak D match, TRBD2 (6 bases). There are 15 residues in the CDR3. Germline assignment: CDR1 MNHNY and CDR2 SVGAGI (reference sequence). The V end lost 7 bases, the J end lost 3 bases, and 18 bases lay between the germline ends. For the CDR3, the DNA is TGTGCCAGCAACCATCCCCCCGGAGGGGAAGAGACCCAGTACTTC. This sequence encodes CASNHPPGGEETQYF.

This clonotype was picked up one time. V and J are TRBV6-6 and TRBJ1-6; D is ambiguous. The CDR3 has 11 residues. V lost 8 bases and J lost 10, with 9 bases in between. Germline CDR1 is MNHNY and CDR2 is SVGAGI (reference sequence). CDR3 residues: CASGPASPLHF. Written as DNA, the CDR3 is TGTGCCAGCGGCCCAGCATCACCCCTCCACTTT.

A note on this clonotype: This may be a read error, as it is one base from a much larger clone. This chain connects TRBV7-6 to TRBJ2-1; D is ambiguous. The CDR3 length is 14 residues. CDR1 is SGHVS and CDR2 is FNYEAQ in the germline V gene. The V end lost 5 bases, the J end lost 2 bases, and 10 bases lay between the germline ends. The DNA for the CDR3 is TGTGCCAGCAGCACTGAAGACACCTACAATGAGCAGTTCTTC. Its translation: CASSTEDTYNEQFF.

This clonotype has only a few counts. The chain has TRBV5-1 and TRBJ1-2; 7 bases line up with TRBD1. This CDR3 is 17 amino acids long. The germline gives CDR1 SGHRS, CDR2 YFSETQ. The J segment lost 1 base and the V segment lost 2 bases, leaving 11 bases of the junction unmatched. CDR3 coding DNA: TGCGCCAGCAGCTTCAAATCGCCGGGACAGTTTAACTATGGCTACACCTTC. This codes for CASSFKSPGQFNYGYTF.

This clonotype was observed at least ten times. The chain carries TRBV7-2 and TRBJ1-5, with a tentative D call TRBD1 (6 bases). The V gene's germline CDR1 is SGHTA and CDR2 FQGNSA. With 4 bases removed from V and 5 bases from J, the gap between germline ends came to 27 bases. The length of the CDR3 is 19 residues. CDR3 coding DNA: TGTGCCAGCAGCTCTTTCGGGGGCTTGGGTTTCAGGTCCGATCAGCCCCAGCATTTT. Its protein is CASSSFGGLGFRSDQPQHF.

CDR3 sequence reads: CASSPLAQGGYNEQFF. The CDR3 nucleotides read TGCGCCAGCAGCCCCCTTGCGCAGGGGGGTTACAATGAGCAGTTCTTC. This chain connects TRBV5-1 to TRBJ2-1, with a possible D match to TRBD1 (7 bases). Trimming took off 4 bases at V and 4 bases at J, with 18 bases between the two ends. Germline V CDR1 and CDR2: SGHRS, YFSETQ. The CDR3 extends over 16 amino acids.

This clonotype was observed a few times. This chain uses TRBV7-2 with TRBJ2-7; D remains ambiguous. Germline V gene data show CDR1 as SGHTA and CDR2 as FQGNSA. The CDR3 has 13 amino acids. Trimming took 4 bases from V and 6 from J, leaving 13 bases between them. This chain's CDR3 is CASSSLSDREQYF. CDR3 coding DNA: TGTGCCAGCAGCTCCCTTTCCGATCGCGAGCAGTACTTC.

The genes are TRBV7-9 and TRBJ2-3; D is perhaps TRBD1 or TRBD2 (5 bases each). The CDR3 is 12 amino acids. Germline assignment: CDR1 SEHNR and CDR2 FQNEAQ (reference sequence). V lost 5 bases and J lost 5, with 8 bases in between. The CDR3 here is CASSGDRDTQYF. DNA of the CDR3: TGTGCCAGCAGCGGGGACCGAGATACGCAGTATTTT.

This clonotype was observed a few times. The chain joins TRBV7-8 to TRBJ2-5; the match to TRBD1 covers 7 bases. J gave up 4 bases and V 5 bases, and 4 bases lay outside the gene matches. This CDR3 has 13 residues. The germline gives CDR1 SGHVS, CDR2 FQNEAQ. The chain's CDR3 is CASSRQGRETQYF. CDR3 DNA sequence: TGTGCCAGCAGCAGACAGGGCCGAGAGACCCAGTACTTC.

This clonotype has just a few counts. The V gene is TRBV11-2, the J gene TRBJ2-4, with D perhaps TRBD2 (7 bases). Germline V gives CDR1 SGHAT, CDR2 FQNNGV. V was trimmed by 5 bases and J by 1 base, leaving 24 bases between them. This CDR3 is built from 19 residues. CDR3 nucleotide sequence: TGTGCCAGCAGCCCTTGGCGGGGGCCAACAAAGGAGGCCAAAAACATTCAGTACTTC. Its translation: CASSPWRGPTKEAKNIQYF.

In regard to this clonotype: A read error may account for a junction end that differs from germline. The genes are TRBV5-3 and TRBJ1-1; the D gene is possibly TRBD1 (5 bases). TRBV5-3 is classed as an ORF, of uncertain function. The CDR3 runs to 13 residues. Here the CDR3 reads CASSLGGEIVAFF. The CDR3 bases are TGTGCCAGCAGCTTGGGGGGGGAGATCGTAGCTTTCTTT.

The chain recombines TRBV4-1 with TRBJ1-1; D may be TRBD1 (6 bases). Germline CDR1 and CDR2: MGHRA and YSYEKL. CDR3 size: 17 residues. Trimming removed 0 bases from V and 4 bases from J, with 18 bases in between. CDR3 in amino acids: CASSQDWGWGGGTEAFF. The DNA for the CDR3 is TGCGCCAGCAGCCAAGATTGGGGCTGGGGGGGCGGCACTGAAGCTTTCTTT.

This clonotype appeared a few times. The chain joins TRBV6-8 to TRBJ1-2; 7 bases are shared with TRBD1. Looked up from germline, CDR1 is MNHGY and CDR2 is SAAAGT. The CDR3 sequence is 15 residues long. The V segment lost 5 bases and the J segment 4 bases; nucleotides outside the gene matches: 10. Here the CDR3 DNA reads TGTGCCAGCAGTAGTGGGACAGCCGGTGCCTATGGCTACACCTTC. Translating it yields CASSSGTAGAYGYTF.

In this sample, this clonotype turned up a few times. V and J are TRBV5-6 and TRBJ1-5, with D perhaps matching TRBD1 (6 bases). This CDR3 comprises 13 residues. Trimming took off 4 bases at V and 7 bases at J, with 12 bases between the two ends. CDR1 and CDR2 from the germline V gene are SGHDT and YYEEEE. CDR3: CASSPVGGQPQHF. DNA of the CDR3: TGTGCCAGCAGCCCGGTGGGGGGCCAGCCCCAGCATTTT.

This clonotype was seen once. This may come from a read error, since a much larger clone is one base off. Likely a read error: the CDR3 ends without its conserved phenylalanine or tryptophan. The chain is built from TRBV6-2 or TRBV6-3 and TRBJ2-1, with D hard to call. CDR1 is MNHEY and CDR2 is SVGEGT in the germline V gene. The CDR3 sequence is 14 residues long. Trimming took off 1 base at V and 0 bases at J, with 4 bases between the two ends. The CDR3 reads CASSYYSSYNEQFL. The CDR3 DNA follows: TGTGCCAGCAGTTACTACAGCTCCTACAATGAGCAGTTCTTG.

Only a few counts were recorded for this clonotype. The chain is built from TRBV12-3 or TRBV12-4 and TRBJ2-1, with a tentative D call TRBD2 (6 bases). V was clipped by 4 bases and J by 6 bases, with 13 bases between them. This CDR3 contains 14 residues. In DNA form, the CDR3 reads TGTGCCAGCAGTTCCCCCGGGACTTTCAATGAGCAGTTCTTC. This translates into CASSSPGTFNEQFF.

The CDR3 loop is CSARDEDYPTDTQYF. CDR3 coding DNA: TGCAGTGCTAGAGACGAGGACTACCCCACAGATACGCAGTATTTT. The chain is built from TRBV20-1 and TRBJ2-3, with a tentative D call TRBD2 (6 bases). Per the germline V gene, CDR1 is DFQATT and CDR2 is SNEGSKA (reference sequence). V lost 0 bases to trimming and J lost 2 bases, with 12 bases between them. The CDR3 totals 15 residues.

The chain carries TRBV5-6 and TRBJ2-1, with D uncertain. The ends were cut back, 4 bases at V and 3 bases at J, with 11 bases in the middle. This CDR3 region has 14 residues. The germline V gene encodes CDR1 SGHDT and CDR2 YYEEEE. For the CDR3, the DNA is TGTGCCAGCAGCCCGGATGGGGACTACAATGAGCAGTTCTTC. It yields the protein CASSPDGDYNEQFF.

This clonotype has only a few counts. The CDR3 DNA is TGTGCCAGCAGTCCTTTAGAACAGGCAACTAATGAAAAACTGTTTTTT. It specifies CASSPLEQATNEKLFF. The V gene is TRBV28, the J gene TRBJ1-4, with TRBD1 as a possible D gene (5 bases). The CDR3 loop spans 16 amino acids. The germline V and J ends were trimmed by 5 bases and 0 bases, with 13 bases remaining between them. In germline, CDR1 is MDHEN, CDR2 SYDVKM.

This clonotype has ten or more counts. Without the conserved terminal phenylalanine or tryptophan, this CDR3 likely stems from a read error. The limits of the CDR3 on the DNA are not certain, so only TCRdb's listed CDR3 is given. The chain joins TRBV7-8 to TRBJ1-1; TRBD1 is taken as the D call from the table, unchecked against the DNA. The CDR3 length equals 13 residues, ends included. The germline V gene encodes CDR1 SGHVS and CDR2 FQNEAQ. Here the CDR3 reads CASSSRTRPLPRP.

This clonotype was observed once. The V call is TRBV29-1, the J call TRBJ1-2; TRBD1 matches 9 bases. The CDR3 has 18 residues. Germline V lookup: CDR1 SQVTM, CDR2 ANQGSEA. Unmatched junction bases numbered 18, after V lost 2 bases and J lost 5 bases. The CDR3 sequence: CSVENRWWTGEGIYGYTF. The CDR3 DNA reads as TGCAGCGTTGAAAATAGATGGTGGACAGGGGAAGGTATTTATGGCTACACCTTC.